This record concerns one T cell receptor (beta chain) sequence. The data are from a study of PD-1 blockade in classical Hodgkin lymphoma. Described time point: newly diagnosed, previously untreated cHL patient sample. From germline, CDR1 is SGDLS and CDR2 YYNGEE. CDR3 length: 14 amino acids. The V gene lost 3 bases and the J gene lost 2 bases, with 11 bases spanning the gap. Repertoires were generated with immunoSEQ multiplex PCR, while TCRdb's copy carries only in-frame clones and drops some. The table shows around 26,000 clones, with 94% occurring only once. This sequence originates from a human donor with classical Hodgkin lymphoma. The rearrangement links TRBV9 to TRBJ1-1; the D gene is possibly TRBD1 (5 bases). The sequencing input was peripheral blood mononuclear cells (PBMCs). CDR3 sequence: CASSGSGINTEAFF. In DNA form, the CDR3 reads TGTGCCAGCAGCGGCTCAGGGATAAACACTGAAGCTTTCTTT.